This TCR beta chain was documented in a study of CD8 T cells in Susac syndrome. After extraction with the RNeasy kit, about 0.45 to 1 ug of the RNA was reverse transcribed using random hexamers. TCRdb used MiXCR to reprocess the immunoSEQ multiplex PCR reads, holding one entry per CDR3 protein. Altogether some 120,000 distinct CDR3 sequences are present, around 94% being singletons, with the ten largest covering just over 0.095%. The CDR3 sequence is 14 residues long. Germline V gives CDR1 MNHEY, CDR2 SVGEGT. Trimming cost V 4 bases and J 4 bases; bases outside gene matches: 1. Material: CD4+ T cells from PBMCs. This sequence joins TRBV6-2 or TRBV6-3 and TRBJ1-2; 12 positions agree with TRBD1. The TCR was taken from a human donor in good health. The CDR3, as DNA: TGTGCCAGCAGTTGGGGACAGGGGGCCTATGGCTACACCTTC. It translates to CASSWGQGAYGYTF.